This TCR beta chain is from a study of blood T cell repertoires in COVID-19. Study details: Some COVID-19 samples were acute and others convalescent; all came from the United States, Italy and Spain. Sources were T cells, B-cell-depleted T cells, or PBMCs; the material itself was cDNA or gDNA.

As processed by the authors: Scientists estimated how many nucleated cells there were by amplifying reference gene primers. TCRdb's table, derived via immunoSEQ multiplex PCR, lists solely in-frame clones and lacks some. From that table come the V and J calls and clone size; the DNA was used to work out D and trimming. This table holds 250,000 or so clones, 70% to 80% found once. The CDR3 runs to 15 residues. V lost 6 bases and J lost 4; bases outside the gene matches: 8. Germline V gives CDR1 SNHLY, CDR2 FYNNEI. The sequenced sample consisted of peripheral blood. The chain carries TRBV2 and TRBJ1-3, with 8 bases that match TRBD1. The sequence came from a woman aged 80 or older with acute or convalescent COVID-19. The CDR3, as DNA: TGTGCCAGCAGAGTTGGACAGGGAAACGGAAACACCATATATTTT. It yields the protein CASRVGQGNGNTIYF.